Described below is a single TCR beta chain sequence and its context. The antigen it binds to is not known. No base quality values were provided; no much bigger clone lies one nucleotide off. Other DNA sequences from this sample encode an identical CDR3 as well. This specimen comes from a study of radiotherapy plus CTLA-4 blockade in lung cancer (dated by TCRdb to 2017 to 2018). Study-level background: Among the enrolled patients, about 19% had an objective response, and less than 40% reached disease control. Summary of the overall study and its limitations: Early dynamic changes in blood T cell clones, together with increased serum interferon-beta after radiation, were reported as the strongest predictors of response. After treatment with radiotherapy and ipilimumab, TCR clones that originated in tumors expanded in peripheral blood.

The study tested focal radiation therapy combined with CTLA-4 blockade (ipilimumab) in patients with chemo-refractory metastatic non-small-cell lung cancer. CDR1 and CDR2 are read off the germline V gene as SNHLY and FYNNEI. V lost 2 bases and J lost 5 bases; the stretch between them is 3 bases long. From cysteine to phenylalanine, the CDR3 is 11 amino acids long. Only CDR3 DNA is held: 33 bases, read in frame from base 1. Libraries were built with the immunoSEQ multiplex PCR assay. The immuneACCESS repertoire file appears here via TCRdb, limited to in-frame rearrangements. These files lack a portion of the clones; in checked studies, under half of the deficit traces to unresolved V genes, and the cause of the others is not known. The sample data list around 110,000 clones, and more than 80% of these were observed just once. The ten largest clones take up 5.5% to 8.5% of the sample.

The sequencing here drew on peripheral blood, taken from a patient treated with radiotherapy plus ipilimumab. This receptor was obtained from a human donor with non-small cell lung cancer that progressed on radiotherapy plus ipilimumab. The rearrangement combines TRBV2 with TRBJ2-5; the D gene identity is not certain. CDR3 region: CASSERETQYF. The DNA is as follows: TGTGCCAGCAGTGAAAGGGAGACCCAGTACTTC.